The 21 T cell receptor beta chains below were found in one sample sequenced in a study of prognosis after radiotherapy for stage I lung cancer. Genomic DNA yielded TCR beta CDR3, amplified by two-round multiplex PCR. Every TRBV and TRBJ gene had its own specific primer in first-round PCR. TCRdb re-analysed the multiplex PCR reads in MiXCR, keeping a single row per CDR3 protein. The data hold 20,000 or so distinct CDR3 sequences, with roughly 45% observed a single time. The source material was PBMCs, sampled before or after stereotactic body radiation therapy (not recorded which). The source is a donor aged 50 or older with non-small cell lung cancer.

This clonotype has at least ten counts. The chain recombines TRBV19 with TRBJ2-5; D could derive from TRBD1 or TRBD2 (5 bases each). Trimming removed 4 bases at V and 5 bases at J, with 20 bases between. The CDR3 covers 16 residues. Germline lookup yields CDR1 LNHDA and CDR2 SQIVND (reference sequence). The CDR3 sequence is CASSTYRDPRQETQYF. The CDR3 DNA reads as TGTGCCAGTAGTACCTACCGGGACCCCCGGCAGGAGACCCAGTACTTC.

As regards this clonotype: This may stem from a read error, because a much larger clone lies one nucleotide away. The DNA of the CDR3 is TGTGCCAGCAGTTACACCCCGAGTACTAGCGGGAGGATACAAGAGACCCAGTACTTC. Translated: CASSYTPSTSGRIQETQYF. This chain uses TRBV6-2 or TRBV6-3 with TRBJ2-5, with 12 bases identical to TRBD2. Germline lookup yields CDR1 MNHEY and CDR2 SVGEGT. This CDR3 contains 19 residues. V shed 2 bases, J shed 2 bases, and the junction held 12 bases outside the gene matches.

This clonotype has ten or more counts. The V and J genes are TRBV18 and TRBJ2-7; TRBD1 aligns across 10 bases. V lost 6 bases and J lost 2; bases outside the gene matches: 4. Germline assignment: CDR1 KGHSH and CDR2 LQKENI. The CDR3 is made up of 14 amino acids. The CDR3 nucleotides read TGTGCCAGCTCCCATGGGACAGGGGCCTACGAGCAGTACTTC. Protein product: CASSHGTGAYEQYF.

As to this clonotype: It is likely a read error: a sequence one base away is far more abundant. The V and J genes are TRBV7-8 and TRBJ2-1, with TRBD2 matching 8 bases. The CDR3 is made up of 15 amino acids. CDR1 and CDR2 (germline): SGHVS, FQNEAQ. For the CDR3, the DNA is TGTGCCGGCAGCTTGACTAGCGTCTCCTACAATGAGCAGTTCTTC. Protein product: CAGSLTSVSYNEQFF.

This clonotype was seen many times. The chain has TRBV5-8 and TRBJ2-7; TRBD1 matches 9 bases. The germline V gene has CDR1 SGHTS and CDR2 YDEGEE. The CDR3 has 13 residues. The J segment lost 5 bases and the V segment lost 4 bases, leaving 4 bases of the junction unmatched. CDR3 nucleotide sequence: TGTGCCAGCAGCAGCGACAGGGGGGACGAGCAGTACTTC. Protein product: CASSSDRGDEQYF.

This clonotype has just a few counts. This may arise from a read error, as a much more abundant clone is one base away. The chain carries TRBV6-1 and TRBJ1-1; 9 nucleotides line up with TRBD1. The CDR3 consists of 16 residues. Germline V CDR1 and CDR2: MNHNS, SASEGT. The CDR3 protein is CASRRTGVRRNNEAFF. DNA of the CDR3: TGTGCCAGCAGACGGACAGGGGTCAGACGAAACAATGAAGCTTTCTTT.

The rearrangement links TRBV7-2 to TRBJ1-5, with D possibly TRBD1 on 6 matching bases. This CDR3 comprises 12 residues. Germline V CDR1 and CDR2: SGHTA, FQGNSA. Trimming cost V 1 base and J 9 bases, with 7 bases left between them. The CDR3 region is CASSLEGVPQHF. The DNA of the CDR3 is TGTGCCAGCAGCTTAGAGGGGGTGCCCCAGCATTTT.

For this clonotype: A far larger clone is one nucleotide away, so this likely arose from a read error. The rearrangement uses TRBV6-4 and TRBJ1-1; D is perhaps TRBD1 (5 bases). Germline V gene lookup returns CDR1 MRHNA and CDR2 SNTAGT. This CDR3 is built from 13 residues. The CDR3 sequence is CASRPGLGTEALF. The DNA for the CDR3 is TGTGCCAGCAGACCGGGACTGGGCACTGAAGCTTTATTT.

This clonotype was counted between two and nine times. The chain links TRBV5-4 to TRBJ1-4; 9 nucleotides agree with TRBD1. Germline V gives CDR1 SGHNT, CDR2 YYREEE (reference sequence). Trimming took 3 bases from V and 6 from J; bases not matched to a gene: 9. The CDR3 spans 16 residues. CDR3 DNA: TGTGCCAGCAGCTCAGGACAGGGGAAAGTGGATGAAAAACTGTTTTTT. Protein product: CASSSGQGKVDEKLFF.

This clonotype was seen repeatedly, ten times or more. CDR3 DNA: TGTGCCAGCAGCTTACAGGTAGCGGGAGGTTGGGAAGCCAAAAACATTCAGTACTTC. Protein product: CASSLQVAGGWEAKNIQYF. The chain carries TRBV7-3 and TRBJ2-4, with 10 bases aligning to TRBD2. Germline assignment: CDR1 SGHTA and CDR2 FQGTGA. The CDR3 covers 19 residues. V dropped 2 bases and J dropped 0; count of bases not matched to a gene: 10.

The chain has TRBV2 and TRBJ2-3, with D possibly being TRBD2 (5 bases). The ends were cut back, 6 bases at V and 2 bases at J, with 15 bases in the middle. The germline V gene encodes CDR1 SNHLY and CDR2 FYNNEI. CDR3 size: 15 residues. CDR3 coding DNA: TGTGCCAGCAGGGAACTATCGACTATCACAGATACGCAGTATTTT. This sequence encodes CASRELSTITDTQYF. Full variable domain (rest looked up from reference TRBV2 and TRBJ2-3): EPEVTQTPSHQVTQMGQEVILRCVPISNHLYFYWYRQILGQKVEFLVSFYNNEISEKSEIFDDQFSVERPDGSNFTLKIRSTKLEDSAMYFCASRELSTITDTQYFGPGTRLTVL.

This clonotype was counted ten times or more. The V call is TRBV4-2, the J call TRBJ2-7; 9 bases match TRBD2. With V trimmed by 0 bases and J by 2 bases, 8 bases remained unmatched. Looked up from germline, CDR1 is LGHNA and CDR2 is YNFKEQ. The CDR3 sequence is 17 residues long. CDR3 region: CASSQDSTLAGTYEQYF. The CDR3 DNA is TGTGCCAGCAGCCAAGATTCAACCCTAGCGGGGACCTACGAGCAGTACTTC.

Notes on this clonotype: Since a far larger clone is one base different, this is likely a read error. The V and J genes are TRBV11-1 and TRBJ1-5, with TRBD1 matching over 8 bases. Germline CDR1 SGHAT, CDR2 FQDESV (reference sequence). Trimming removed 6 bases from V and 8 bases from J; junction bases left unmatched: 12. The CDR3 has 15 amino acids. The CDR3 spells CASRPHRGSLEPQHF. CDR3 nucleotide sequence: TGTGCCAGCAGACCCCACAGGGGGAGCTTGGAGCCCCAGCATTTT. The full variable domain, completed using reference TRBV11-1 and TRBJ1-5, is EAEVAQSPRYKITEKSQAVAFWCDPISGHATLYWYRQILGQGPELLVQFQDESVVDDSQLPKDRFSAERLKGVDSTLKIQPAELGDSAMYLCASRPHRGSLEPQHFGDGTRLSIL.

There are many counts of this clonotype. The rearrangement uses TRBV6-5 and TRBJ2-1, with TRBD2 matching 10 bases. V lost 0 bases to trimming and J lost 5 bases; unmatched junction nucleotides: 4. The CDR3 has 16 amino acids. Germline CDR1 is MNHEY and CDR2 is SVGAGI. CDR3 protein: CASSYSPSGSNNEQFF. DNA for the CDR3: TGTGCCAGCAGTTACTCGCCTAGCGGGAGCAACAATGAGCAGTTCTTC.

This clonotype was seen at least ten times. V usage is TRBV12-5 and J usage is TRBJ2-1; 9 bases fit TRBD1. V lost 6 bases and J lost 9; bases outside the gene matches: 12. This CDR3 contains 15 residues. Germline-derived CDR1 and CDR2 are LGHNT and FRNRAP. CDR3 in amino acids: CASGKPGQGSSEQFF. The CDR3, as DNA: TGTGCTAGTGGAAAACCGGGACAGGGTTCGAGTGAGCAGTTCTTC.

V usage is TRBV27 and J usage is TRBJ2-7, with a weak D call TRBD2 (5 bases). Trimming shortened V by 2 bases and J by 12 bases, and 20 bases separated the two germline ends. Looked up from germline, CDR1 is MNHEY and CDR2 is SMNVEV (reference sequence). The CDR3 extends over 14 amino acids. In nucleotides, the CDR3 is TGTGCCAGCAGTTTAGGCTTCCTATCGGGAAAGCGGTACTTC. Amino acid sequence: CASSLGFLSGKRYF.

About this clonotype itself: The missing conserved phenylalanine or tryptophan at the end of this CDR3 makes a read error likely. J is TRBJ2-7 and V is TRBV4-1; D is undetermined. Looked up from germline, CDR1 is MGHRA and CDR2 is YSYEKL. V was pared by 2 bases and J by 3 bases, with 14 bases between. The CDR3 contains 15 residues. CDR3 protein: CASSQTGTAYYEQYS. In DNA form, the CDR3 reads TGCGCCAGCAGCCAAACCGGTACAGCCTACTACGAGCAGTACTCC.

In its sample, this clonotype is medium-sized. The J gene is TRBJ2-2, the V gene TRBV6-1, with 13 positions matching TRBD2. The CDR3 totals 13 residues. Trimming removed 9 bases from V and 6 bases from J; junction bases left unmatched: 1. The germline gives CDR1 MNHNS, CDR2 SASEGT. The CDR3 region is CASGLAGAGELFF. CDR3 in DNA: TGTGCCAGTGGACTAGCGGGAGCCGGGGAGCTGTTTTTT.

This clonotype was seen a few times. A read error is likely here: a far larger clone is one base away. The chain uses TRBV6-5 and TRBJ2-7, with a weak D call TRBD1 (6 bases). Germline loops: CDR1 MNHEY, CDR2 SVGAGI. The CDR3 is 11 residues long. The CDR3 spells CAISYTTGQYF. The DNA of the CDR3 is TGTGCCATCAGTTATACGACAGGGCAGTACTTC.

Many counts were recorded for this clonotype. The gene calls are TRBV5-1 and TRBJ2-7, with D possibly being TRBD2 (5 bases). V was trimmed by 2 bases and J by 5 bases, leaving 14 bases between them. Germline CDR1 and CDR2: SGHRS and YFSETQ. The CDR3 spans 14 residues. In DNA, the CDR3 is TGCGCCAGCAGCTTCGAGCAGGCGGGCGACGAGCAGTACTTC. The encoded protein is CASSFEQAGDEQYF.

The rearrangement links TRBV11-2 to TRBJ2-7, with D hard to call. V lost 5 bases and J lost 2, with 13 bases in between. CDR1 is SGHAT, CDR2 FQNNGV, per germline. The CDR3 is made up of 14 amino acids. CDR3 DNA: TGTGCCAGCAGCCAACGGACGGATACCTACGAGCAGTACTTC. Its translation is CASSQRTDTYEQYF. The full variable domain, rest sourced from reference TRBV11-2 and TRBJ2-7, is EAGVAQSPRYKIIEKRQSVAFWCNPISGHATLYWYQQILGQGPKLLIQFQNNGVVDDSQLPKDRFSAERLKGVDSTLKIQPAKLEDSAVYLCASSQRTDTYEQYFGPGTRLTVT.